A selection of T cell receptor beta chains follows, all from one sample in a study of CD8+CD57+ T cells in acquired aplastic anemia. Each CDR3 protein gets one entry after TCRdb re-called the reads with MiXCR. The sample has hundreds of thousands of distinct CDR3 sequences; around 30% are singletons. The sample was sorted CD4+, CD8+, or CD8+CD57+ T cells (not recorded which) from PBMCs. The receptors were gathered from a human donor with aplastic anemia. Each CDR3 is given with its conserved first and last residue. D genes are given only for firm matches. Clone sizes are given selectively: once, few, many, or a class where the clone is expanded.

TRBV6-2/TRBV6-3	TRBD1	TRBJ1-1	NA	TGTGCCAGCAGTTACTCGGGTAGATGGGACAGGGGGCCGAACACTGAAGCTTTCTTT	CASSYSGRWDRGPNTEAFF
TRBV20-1	NA	TRBJ2-2	few	TGCAGTGCTCATTTGACAGGGCGGGGGAACACCGGGGAGCTGTTTTTT	CSAHLTGRGNTGELFF
TRBV6-1	NA	TRBJ1-2	many	TGTGCCAGCATCCCCGACAAGGGAAGCTATGGCTACACCTTC	CASIPDKGSYGYTF
TRBV11-2	NA	TRBJ1-2	NA	TGTGCCAGCAGCTCAGTGGGGGGGAACTATGGCTACACCTTC	CASSSVGGNYGYTF
TRBV4-3	TRBD1	TRBJ1-1	few	TGCGCCAGCAGCCTCCGGACAGGAGAACCTTACACTGAAGCTTTCTTT	CASSLRTGEPYTEAFF
TRBV6-1	TRBD1	TRBJ2-2	NA	TGTGCCAGCAGACAGGGGATGAATGCCGGGGAGCTGTTTTTT	CASRQGMNAGELFF
TRBV11-2	NA	TRBJ1-3	NA	TGTGCCAGCAGCCCAGTTTACCCGGACGGGAGAAACACCATATATTTT	CASSPVYPDGRNTIYF
TRBV12-3/TRBV12-4	NA	TRBJ1-4	few	TGTGCCAGCAGTTTAAAGACGGTAGAAAAACTGTTTTTT	CASSLKTVEKLFF
TRBV2	NA	TRBJ1-1	few	TGTGCCAGCAGTGAGGTTCTGAAAAACACTGAAGCTTTTTTT	CASSEVLKNTEAFF
TRBV5-5	NA	TRBJ1-6	NA	TGTGCCAGCAGCTTGGGAGGGACCTCCTATAATTCACCCCTCCACTTT	CASSLGGTSYNSPLHF
TRBV2	NA	TRBJ1-5	NA	TGTGCCAGCAGCGCCGGACAGAACAATCAGCCCCAGCATTTT	CASSAGQNNQPQHF
TRBV7-2	NA	TRBJ1-2	many	TGTGCCAGCAGCTCAGGAGATTTCACTAACTATGGCTACACCTTC	CASSSGDFTNYGYTF
TRBV7-8	NA	TRBJ2-5	NA	TGTGCCAGCAGCAGTCCGGGGGTGGGGGAGACCCAGTACTTC	CASSSPGVGETQYF
TRBV7-2	NA	TRBJ2-3	NA	TGTGCCAGCAGCTTGAGCAGAGACACAGATACGCAGTATTTT	CASSLSRDTDTQYF
TRBV27	NA	TRBJ1-4	NA	TGTGCCAGCAGCCCCAGGGGTTGGAATGAAAAACTGTTTTTT	CASSPRGWNEKLFF
TRBV10-3	TRBD1	TRBJ2-1	NA	TGTGCCACCCGCAGGGAGACAGGGCGAGGAGTGGGCAATGAGCAGTTCTTC	CATRRETGRGVGNEQFF
TRBV12-5	TRBD1	TRBJ2-1	NA	TGTGCTAGTGGTTTGGGGACAGGGGCCTACAATGAGCAGTTCTTC	CASGLGTGAYNEQFF
TRBV9	NA	TRBJ1-5	many	TGTGCCAGCAATCTCCCCGAGCGCAATCAGCCCCAGCATTTT	CASNLPERNQPQHF
TRBV30	TRBD2	TRBJ2-1	NA	TGTGCCTGCAGCTTAGCCAGCGGGGGGGCCCGTGAGCAGTTCTTC	CACSLASGGAREQFF
TRBV7-8	TRBD2	TRBJ2-2	NA	TGTGCCAGCAGCTTGGCGGGGGGGCCCGGCGGGGAGCTGTTTTTT	CASSLAGGPGGELFF
TRBV2	NA	TRBJ1-5	many	TGTGCCAGCAGTGAACAGGAGGGTCAGCCCCAGCATTTT	CASSEQEGQPQHF
TRBV30	NA	TRBJ1-5	few	TGTGCCTGGACCCAAGGGACGTTTCAGCCCCAGCATTTT	CAWTQGTFQPQHF
TRBV29-1	NA	TRBJ1-1	many	TGCAGCGTTGAGTGGTCAGACACTGAAGCTTTCTTT	CSVEWSDTEAFF